The text below deals with one TCR beta chain. What it recognizes is unknown. This entry belongs to a study of T cell responses to AZD1222 COVID-19 vaccine. Broader study findings: A mostly white British donor set with more females was recruited, and clonal diversity was possibly underestimated.

Assay used: immunoSEQ multiplex PCR; TCRdb lists only in-frame clones, some missing. The sample yields roughly 140,000 clones, 90% to 95% seen once. Trimming shortened V by 2 bases and J by 3 bases, and 9 bases separated the two germline ends. The CDR3 spans 14 residues. Germline CDR1 SGHTA, CDR2 FQGTGA. V gene TRBV7-3 combines with J gene TRBJ2-3; no definite D call. The sample consisted of peripheral blood, taken after recovery from COVID-19. The sequence derives from an adult who had recovered from COVID-19. CDR3 sequence (DNA): TGTGCCAGCAGCTTAGCTAAAAGAACAGATACGCAGTATTTT. Encoded protein: CASSLAKRTDTQYF.